The entry below gives a single TCR beta chain sequence along with its context. There are many counts of this clonotype. What antigen it recognizes has not been identified. The input lacks base qualities; no much larger clone sits a single base away. The CDR3 contains 13 residues, cysteine and phenylalanine counted. This entry keeps only the CDR3 DNA: 39 bases, framed from base 1. The germline V gene (reference sequence) supplies CDR1 DFQATT and CDR2 SNEGSKA. V is cut back by 6 bases and J by 7 bases, with 8 bases in the junction unmatched. For sequencing, an Illumina NovaSeq 6000 was employed. Synthesis of TCR cDNA relied on 5'RACE template switching, a step that introduced a universal primer site along with unique molecular identifiers. Priming for cDNA synthesis came from both the TCR alpha and TCR beta constant segments. Two PCR steps were used to amplify libraries, with sample barcodes and sequencing adapters being added in the second step. Libraries were sequenced on Illumina HiSeq 2500 (2x100 bp) or NovaSeq (2x150 bp). On the authors' methods: Demultiplexing of reads and collapsing into UMI consensus sequences were performed with MIGEC, and V(D)J alignment was carried out with MiXCR. Vaccine-responding clonotypes were defined with edgeR using replicate PBMC samples, requiring FDR below 0.01 and a log2 fold change above 5 up to day 15. CD4 or CD8 identity was assigned to each bulk clonotype according to whether the clonotype was present at higher abundance in the sequenced CD4 repertoire or the sequenced CD8 repertoire. The public reads were reanalyzed by TCRdb: fastp trimming at Q25, MiXCR alignment, in-frame beta chains only. Duplicate CDR3 protein sequences are folded into a single record with the most common DNA and genes. TCRdb's processing, not the authors', yielded these V and J calls. The sample yields hundreds of thousands of distinct CDR3 sequences; around 4% were counted once. The ten largest clonotypes hold around 24% of the sample.

This sample was included in a study of T cells after yellow fever vaccination (dated by TCRdb to the late 2010s). As for the study more broadly: Libraries from fractions with low cell numbers were prepared with the SMART-Seq v4 Ultra Low Input RNA kit. Bulk TCR alpha and beta repertoires were sequenced longitudinally to track T-cell clones before and after primary and booster YFV17D yellow fever vaccination. Two healthy male donors, one aged 18 to 29 and one aged 30 to 40 years, were included in the cohort. Blood was collected at multiple timepoints before and after primary and secondary immunization, and bulk PBMC replicates and cell subsets were isolated.

What the work shows at the level of the full study, not this receptor alone: Most clones expanded after primary vaccination (about 96% of CD4 and roughly 90% of CD8) were re-detected after the booster, suggesting that broad memory maintenance occurred. Only a couple of donors were included in the study, so the extent to which the findings can be generalized is limited. Compared with the primary T-cell response, the secondary T-cell response was weaker but faster, peaking on day 5 rather than day 15. A small fraction of clonotypes showed up in both the CD4 and CD8 compartments, probably as a result of convergent recombination. FACS-sorted repertoires could contain abundant contaminating clonotypes from the bulk population, so computational filtering was required.

What the treatment or condition label conveys for this sample: live attenuated yellow fever vaccine strain. At each blood-draw timepoint, two biological replicates of bulk PBMCs were obtained. PBMCs were isolated from peripheral blood using a standard Ficoll-Paque protocol. TriZol was used to extract RNA from bulk PBMCs, from CD4 and CD8 fractions, and from dextramer-positive and dextramer-negative fractions. This TCR came from a man aged 18 to 30 who received the YFV17D yellow fever vaccine. The chain was built from TRBV20-1 and TRBJ2-3; the junction holds 9 bases that match TRBD2. The input for sequencing was PBMCs, taken on the day of the yellow fever booster vaccination. The DNA reads as follows: TGCAGTGCAACCGGGACTAGCCTTTATACGCAGTATTTT. It specifies CSATGTSLYTQYF.